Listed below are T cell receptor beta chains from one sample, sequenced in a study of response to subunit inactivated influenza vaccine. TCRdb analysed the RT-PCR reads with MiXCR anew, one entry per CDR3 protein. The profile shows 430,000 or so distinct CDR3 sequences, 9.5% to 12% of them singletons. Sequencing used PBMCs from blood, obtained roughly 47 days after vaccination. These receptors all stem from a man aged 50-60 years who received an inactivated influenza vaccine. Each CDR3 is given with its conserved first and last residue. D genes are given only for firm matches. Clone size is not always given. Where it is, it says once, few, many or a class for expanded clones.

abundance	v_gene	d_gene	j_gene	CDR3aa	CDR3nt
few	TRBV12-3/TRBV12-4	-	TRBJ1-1	CASTSQSNTEAFF	TGTGCCAGCACAAGTCAATCGAACACTGAAGCTTTCTTT
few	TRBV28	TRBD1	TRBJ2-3	CASTPRGTGRTDTQYF	TGTGCCAGCACCCCCCGAGGGACAGGGCGAACAGATACGCAGTATTTT
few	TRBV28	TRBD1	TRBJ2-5	CASSLEQGDQETQYF	TGTGCCAGCAGTCTCGAACAGGGGGACCAAGAGACCCAGTACTTC
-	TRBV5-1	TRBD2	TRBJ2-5	CASSRGLAGVETQYF	TGCGCCAGCAGCCGGGGACTAGCGGGAGTTGAGACCCAGTACTTC
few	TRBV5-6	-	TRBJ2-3	CASTLTNRATDTQYF	TGTGCCAGCACCTTGACTAACCGAGCCACAGATACGCAGTATTTT
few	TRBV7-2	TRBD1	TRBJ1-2	CASSWDRLYGYTF	TGTGCCAGCAGCTGGGACAGGCTTTATGGCTACACCTTC
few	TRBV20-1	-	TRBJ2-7	CSARGQGGSYEQYF	TGCAGTGCTAGAGGACAGGGAGGCTCCTACGAGCAGTACTTC
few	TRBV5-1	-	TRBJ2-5	CASSVFQETQYF	TGCGCCAGCAGCGTCTTCCAAGAGACCCAGTACTTC
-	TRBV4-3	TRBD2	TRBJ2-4	CASSQQAGGKNIQYF	TGCGCCAGCAGCCAGCAAGCGGGGGGGAAAAACATTCAGTACTTC
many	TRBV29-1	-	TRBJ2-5	CSVKGGGLETQYF	TGCAGCGTCAAAGGTGGGGGTCTTGAGACCCAGTACTTC
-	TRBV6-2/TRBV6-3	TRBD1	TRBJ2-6	CASSSGTGKSSGANVLTF	TGTGCCAGCAGCTCCGGGACAGGGAAAAGCTCTGGGGCCAACGTCCTGACTTTC
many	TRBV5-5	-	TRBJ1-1	CASSLSGANTEAFF	TGTGCCAGCAGCTTGTCAGGGGCGAACACTGAAGCTTTCTTT
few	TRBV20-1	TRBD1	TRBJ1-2	CSARDRLAGGHGYTF	TGCAGTGCTAGAGATAGGTTGGCAGGGGGCCATGGCTACACCTTC
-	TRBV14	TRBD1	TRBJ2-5	CASSPGQGSRETQYF	TGTGCCAGCAGCCCCGGACAGGGATCGAGAGAGACCCAGTACTTC
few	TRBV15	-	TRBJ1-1	CATSTPNVGNTEAFF	TGTGCCACCAGCACCCCTAACGTGGGGAACACTGAAGCTTTCTTT
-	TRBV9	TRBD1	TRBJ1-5	CVTQGDGNQPQHF	TGTGTAACACAGGGGGACGGCAATCAGCCCCAGCATTTT
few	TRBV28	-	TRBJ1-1	CASWGRDTEAFF	TGTGCCAGCTGGGGGCGCGATACTGAAGCTTTCTTT
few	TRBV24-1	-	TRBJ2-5	CATSEPPGQQYQETQYF	TGTGCCACCAGTGAGCCCCCGGGACAACAGTACCAAGAGACCCAGTACTTC
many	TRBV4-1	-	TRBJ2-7	CASSQDPRQSEQYF	TGCGCCAGCAGCCAAGATCCCCGACAGAGCGAGCAGTACTTC
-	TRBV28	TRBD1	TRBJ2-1	CASSLGGQGSYNEQFF	TGTGCCAGCAGTTTAGGGGGACAGGGCTCCTACAATGAGCAGTTCTTC
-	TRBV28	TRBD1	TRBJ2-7	CASSPGQGIPYEQYF	TGTGCCAGCAGCCCAGGACAGGGGATACCCTACGAGCAGTACTTC
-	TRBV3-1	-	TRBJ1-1	CASSQPGQNTEAFF	TGTGCCAGCAGCCAGCCGGGACAAAACACTGAAGCTTTCTTT
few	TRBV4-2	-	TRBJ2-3	CASSQDEDHHTDTQYF	TGTGCCAGCAGCCAAGACGAGGACCACCACACAGATACGCAGTATTTT
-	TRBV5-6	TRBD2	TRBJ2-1	CASSYRGSGLFDEQFF	TGTGCCAGCAGCTACCGGGGTAGCGGGTTATTCGATGAGCAGTTCTTC
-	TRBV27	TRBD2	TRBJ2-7	CASSLSPLAGEGQYF	TGTGCCAGCAGTTTATCCCCGCTAGCGGGAGAGGGGCAGTACTTC
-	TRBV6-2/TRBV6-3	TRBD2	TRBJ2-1	CASSYSNCGRAYNEQFF	TGTGCCAGCAGTTACTCCAACTGCGGGAGGGCCTACAATGAGCAGTTCTTC
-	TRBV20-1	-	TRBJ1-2	CCARDYVQAENYGYTF	TGCTGTGCTAGAGATTATGTACAGGCTGAGAACTATGGCTACACCTTC
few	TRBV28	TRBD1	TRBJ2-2	CASNIITGGSAGELFF	TGTGCCAGCAACATTATCACAGGGGGCTCAGCCGGGGAGCTGTTTTTT
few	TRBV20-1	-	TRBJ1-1	CSAPFQYTGEAFF	TGCAGTGCTCCGTTTCAGTACACCGGTGAAGCTTTCTTT
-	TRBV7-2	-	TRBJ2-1	CASSSPTVSRGKQFF	TGTGCCAGCAGCTCCCCGACAGTTTCTCGGGGTAAGCAGTTCTTC
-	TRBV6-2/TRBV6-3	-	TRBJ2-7	CASTTGRRKSYEQYF	TGTGCCAGCACAACGGGCAGAAGAAAGTCCTACGAGCAGTACTTC
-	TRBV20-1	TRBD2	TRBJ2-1	CSAGGASPTYNEQFF	TGCAGTGCGGGAGGGGCTAGCCCTACCTACAATGAGCAGTTCTTC
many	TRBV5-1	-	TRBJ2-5	CASSLDGSETQYF	TGCGCCAGCAGCTTGGACGGGAGTGAGACCCAGTACTTC
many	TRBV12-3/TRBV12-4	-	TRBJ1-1	CASSLINGIRGAFF	TGTGCCAGCAGTTTGATCAACGGTATCAGGGGAGCTTTCTTT
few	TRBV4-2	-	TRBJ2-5	CASSQDLSRAETQYF	TGTGCCAGCAGCCAAGACCTTTCCAGGGCGGAGACCCAGTACTTC
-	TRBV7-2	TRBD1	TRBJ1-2	CASSPGQGSMAYTF	TGTGCCAGCAGCCCAGGACAGGGCTCTATGGCCTACACCTTC
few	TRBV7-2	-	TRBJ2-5	CASSFFGTDQETQYF	TGTGCCAGCAGCTTTTTCGGGACCGACCAAGAGACCCAGTACTTC
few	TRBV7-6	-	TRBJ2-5	CASSPATGSETQYF	TGTGCCAGCAGCCCCGCAACAGGGTCGGAGACCCAGTACTTC
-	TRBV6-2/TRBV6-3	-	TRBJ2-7	CASSDIAGGFVPSYEQYF	TGTGCCAGCAGCGATATCGCAGGGGGGTTCGTCCCCTCCTACGAGCAGTACTTC
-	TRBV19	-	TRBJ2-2	CASSIGLHTGELFF	TGTGCCAGTAGTATCGGGCTGCACACCGGGGAGCTGTTTTTT
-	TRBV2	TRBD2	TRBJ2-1	CASSELRTSYNEQFF	TGTGCCAGCAGTGAATTAAGGACTAGTTACAATGAGCAGTTCTTC
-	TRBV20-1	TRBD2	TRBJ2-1	CSARFGREFDEQFF	TGCAGTGCTCGGTTTGGGCGGGAGTTTGATGAGCAGTTCTTC